The 19 T cell receptor beta chains below all came from one sample that was sequenced in a study of blood T cell repertoires in COVID-19. Clones were sequenced by immunoSEQ multiplex PCR, and TCRdb holds only the in-frame ones, with some missing. This sample carries 350,000 to 550,000 clones, roughly 89% of them seen once, and the ten largest clones take roughly 4.3%. The source material was peripheral blood. The source of these receptors is a woman aged 25-40 years with acute or convalescent COVID-19.

The chain joins TRBV2 to TRBJ2-1, with 10 bases fitting TRBD2. Germline-derived CDR1 and CDR2 are SNHLY and FYNNEI. The CDR3 length is 15 residues. The J segment lost 3 bases and the V segment lost 5 bases, leaving 4 bases of the junction unmatched. The CDR3 spells CASSLAGGSYNEQFF. The CDR3 nucleotides are TGTGCCAGCAGTTTAGCGGGGGGCAGCTACAATGAGCAGTTCTTC. Full variable domain (remainder filled in from reference TRBV2 and TRBJ2-1): EPEVTQTPSHQVTQMGQEVILRCVPISNHLYFYWYRQILGQKVEFLVSFYNNEISEKSEIFDDQFSVERPDGSNFTLKIRSTKLEDSAMYFCASSLAGGSYNEQFFGPGTRLTVL.

The chain combines TRBV30 with TRBJ2-7, with 10 bases matching TRBD2. Germline CDR1 reads GTSNPN; CDR2 reads SVGIG (reference sequence). Germline trimming cut 0 bases from V and 3 bases from J; bases unmatched to any gene: 8. This CDR3 is 16 amino acids long. The CDR3 is CAWSVRASGGIYEQYF. CDR3 DNA: TGTGCCTGGAGTGTAAGGGCTAGCGGGGGCATCTACGAGCAGTACTTC.

This chain joins TRBV19 and TRBJ1-2; tentatively, D is TRBD1 (5 bases). In germline, CDR1 is LNHDA, CDR2 SQIVND (reference sequence). The CDR3 has 13 residues. V lost 6 bases and J lost 7, with 15 bases in between. CDR3 DNA: TGTGCCAGTAGCCAAGACAGCCCGATTGGCTACACCTTC. Its protein is CASSQDSPIGYTF.

The J gene is TRBJ2-3, the V gene TRBV5-1; 13 positions agree with TRBD2. CDR3 length: 16 amino acids. Germline trimming cut 7 bases from V and 2 bases from J; bases unmatched to any gene: 7. Germline CDR1 reads SGHRS; CDR2 reads YFSETQ. CDR3 in DNA: TGCGCCAGCCAAGGACTAGCGGGGGCCTACACAGATACGCAGTATTTT. Encoded protein: CASQGLAGAYTDTQYF.

CDR3 sequence (DNA): TGCGCCAGCAGCGGCGGCGGGATCAATAATTCACCCCTCCACTTT. Its translation is CASSGGGINNSPLHF. The chain combines TRBV5-1 with TRBJ1-6; D is unresolved. V gave up 4 bases and J gave up 5 bases, with 13 bases separating them. CDR3 length: 15 amino acids. Germline values: CDR1 SGHRS, CDR2 YFSETQ.

This chain joins TRBV18 and TRBJ2-5; D remains unclear. V was pared by 3 bases and J by 1 base, with 3 bases between. This CDR3 contains 12 residues. Germline V gene data show CDR1 as KGHSH and CDR2 as LQKENI. The CDR3 reads CASSPSQETQYF. CDR3 nucleotides: TGTGCCAGCTCACCGAGCCAAGAGACCCAGTACTTC.

V usage is TRBV5-6 and J usage is TRBJ1-2; D is uncertain. The CDR3 contains 15 residues. In germline, CDR1 is SGHDT, CDR2 YYEEEE. V dropped 0 bases and J dropped 2 bases, with 11 bases sitting between them. CDR3 in DNA: TGTGCCAGCAGCTTGGAACGGGATTCGAACTATGGCTACACCTTC. Protein sequence: CASSLERDSNYGYTF.

V usage is TRBV3-1 (or the pseudogene TRBV3-2) and J usage is TRBJ2-3; 8 bases are shared with TRBD2. The V gene's germline CDR1 is LGHDT and CDR2 YNNKEL (reference sequence). V lost 3 bases and J lost 2; bases outside the gene matches: 13. This CDR3 has 18 amino acids. For the CDR3, the DNA is TGTGCCAGCAGCCAGGGAGCTTTAGCGGGGAGTTTCACAGATACGCAGTATTTT. This encodes CASSQGALAGSFTDTQYF.

The chain has TRBV28 and TRBJ2-5; D unclear. The germline gives CDR1 MDHEN, CDR2 SYDVKM. V lost 8 bases, J lost 5 bases, and 9 bases lay in between. This CDR3 is 11 amino acids long. The CDR3 sequence: CASSRSETQYF. The DNA of the CDR3 is TGTGCCAGCTCTCGAAGCGAGACCCAGTACTTC.

V usage is TRBV5-1 and J usage is TRBJ2-3; 11 positions agree with TRBD2. J gave up 3 bases and V 4 bases, and 4 bases lay outside the gene matches. CDR1 is SGHRS and CDR2 is YFSETQ in the germline V gene. This CDR3 is 15 amino acids long. This CDR3 is CASSMRLAGTDTQYF. In nucleotides, the CDR3 is TGCGCCAGCAGCATGAGACTAGCGGGGACAGATACGCAGTATTTT. Together with reference TRBV5-1 and TRBJ2-3, the CDR3 gives the full variable domain: KAGVTQTPRYLIKTRGQQVTLSCSPISGHRSVSWYQQTPGQGLQFLFEYFSETQRNKGNFPGRFSGRQFSNSRSEMNVSTLELGDSALYLCASSMRLAGTDTQYFGPGTRLTVL.

This chain links TRBV28 with TRBJ1-1, with 8 positions matching TRBD1. The J segment lost 4 bases and the V segment lost 5 bases, leaving 12 bases of the junction unmatched. Germline lookup yields CDR1 MDHEN and CDR2 SYDVKM. The CDR3 has 16 residues. DNA of the CDR3: TGTGCCAGCAGTCCAGTCCTTGGACAGGGAGGCACTGAAGCTTTCTTT. It codes for CASSPVLGQGGTEAFF.

This clone came up a few times. V and J are TRBV14 and TRBJ1-6; D remains unclear. Trimming pared 1 base from V and 8 bases from J, leaving 3 bases between. The CDR3 spans 12 residues. CDR1 SGHDN and CDR2 FVKESK come from the germline V gene. The CDR3 is CASSQVYSPLHF. The CDR3 DNA reads TGTGCCAGCAGCCAAGTATATTCACCCCTCCACTTT. Together with reference TRBV14 and TRBJ1-6, the CDR3 gives the full variable domain: EAGVTQFPSHSVIEKGQTVTLRCDPISGHDNLYWYRRVMGKEIKFLLHFVKESKQDESGMPNNRFLAERTGGTYSTLKVQPAELEDSGVYFCASSQVYSPLHFGNGTRLTVT.

The rearrangement joins TRBV4-1 to TRBJ2-1; 10 bases match TRBD2. Germline trimming cut 3 bases from V and 4 bases from J; bases unmatched to any gene: 3. This CDR3 contains 15 residues. Germline assignment: CDR1 MGHRA and CDR2 YSYEKL. Here the CDR3 reads CASSHPSGGYNEQFF. CDR3 coding DNA: TGCGCCAGCAGCCACCCTAGCGGGGGTTACAATGAGCAGTTCTTC.

The J gene is TRBJ2-7, the V gene TRBV9, with TRBD1 matching 7 bases. V gave up 2 bases and J gave up 2 bases; unmatched junction bases: 7. Germline lookup yields CDR1 SGDLS and CDR2 YYNGEE. This CDR3 comprises 15 residues. Here the CDR3 DNA reads TGTGCCAGCAGCGTTACCGGGACAGCTACCTACGAGCAGTACTTC. Its translation: CASSVTGTATYEQYF.

V usage is TRBV10-2 and J usage is TRBJ1-4; 7 nucleotides agree with TRBD1. V lost 7 bases to trimming and J lost 7 bases; unmatched junction nucleotides: 12. The V gene's germline CDR1 is WSHSY and CDR2 SAAADI. The CDR3 totals 15 residues. CDR3 in amino acids: CASNQQGSEGEKLFF. The CDR3, as DNA: TGCGCCAGCAATCAACAGGGGTCCGAAGGTGAAAAACTGTTTTTT.

V usage is TRBV2 and J usage is TRBJ2-7, with 10 bases aligning to TRBD2. Germline loops: CDR1 SNHLY, CDR2 FYNNEI. CDR3 size: 15 residues. With 4 bases clipped from V and 4 bases from J, the junction kept 7 bases outside the gene matches. The chain's CDR3 is CASSVAGGRGYEQYF. The CDR3 DNA sequence: TGTGCCAGCAGTGTAGCGGGGGGACGAGGGTACGAGCAGTACTTC.

V and J are TRBV19 and TRBJ1-6, with TRBD1 matching over 9 bases. Germline lookup yields CDR1 LNHDA and CDR2 SQIVND (reference sequence). The V segment lost 5 bases and the J segment 14 bases; nucleotides outside the gene matches: 13. The CDR3 covers 15 residues. The CDR3 DNA reads as TGTGCCAGTAGTCCAGGACAGGGGAGGCTTCGCACCCTCCACTTT. This codes for CASSPGQGRLRTLHF.

The chain combines TRBV4-1 with TRBJ2-7, with D possibly TRBD2 on 7 matching bases. Germline CDR1 and CDR2: MGHRA and YSYEKL. The CDR3 sequence is 15 residues long. V was clipped by 4 bases and J by 2 bases, with 15 bases between them. The CDR3 nucleotides are TGCGCCAGCAGCCCTAGGGGAGGGGGGGCCTACGAGCAGTACTTC. It is translated as CASSPRGGGAYEQYF.

This rearrangement joins TRBV7-9 to TRBJ1-1; perhaps TRBD1 as D (6 bases). V was clipped by 4 bases and J by 3 bases, with 12 bases between them. The CDR3 spans 14 residues. Per germline, CDR1 SEHNR and CDR2 FQNEAQ (reference sequence). CDR3 sequence reads: CASSSNRAYTEAFF. The CDR3 DNA is TGTGCCAGCAGCTCAAACAGGGCCTACACTGAAGCTTTCTTT.